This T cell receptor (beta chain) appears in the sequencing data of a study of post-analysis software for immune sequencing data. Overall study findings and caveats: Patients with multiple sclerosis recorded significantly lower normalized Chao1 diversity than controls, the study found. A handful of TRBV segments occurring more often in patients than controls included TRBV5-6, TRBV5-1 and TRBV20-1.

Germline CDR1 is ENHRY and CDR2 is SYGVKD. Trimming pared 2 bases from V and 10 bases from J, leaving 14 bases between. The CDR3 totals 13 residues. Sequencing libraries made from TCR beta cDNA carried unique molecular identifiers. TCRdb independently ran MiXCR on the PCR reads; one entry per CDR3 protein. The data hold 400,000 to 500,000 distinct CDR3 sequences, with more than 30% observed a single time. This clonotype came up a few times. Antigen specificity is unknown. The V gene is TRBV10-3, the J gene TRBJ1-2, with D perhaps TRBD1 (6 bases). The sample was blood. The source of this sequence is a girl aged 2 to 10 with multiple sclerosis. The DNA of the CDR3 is TGTGCCATCAGTGAGCCGGTGACAGGCTTCTACACCTTC. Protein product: CAISEPVTGFYTF.